Each of the 29 T cell receptor beta chains below was sequenced from the same sample in a study of shared clonotypes between healthy human individuals. Cells designated naive CD8 were CD45RO-negative and were positively selected for CCR7, with terminally differentiated effector memory CD45RA+ cells excluded. Profiled with immunoSEQ multiplex PCR; TCRdb holds only in-frame clones, not every one. Seen here are about 2,200,000 clones, 90% to 95% observed once, and the top ten hold 1.5% to 2%. Sequenced input: naive CD8+ T cells from PBMCs. The receptors come from a man younger than 35 in good health. Some clones in this sample may be carry-over from other donors' samples.

In the case of this clone: The sample contains more than one DNA sequence encoding this CDR3. The rearrangement joins TRBV27 to TRBJ2-2, with D possibly being TRBD1 (6 bases). V was cut by 5 bases and J by 5 bases, with 9 bases left in between. Per germline, CDR1 MNHEY and CDR2 SMNVEV (reference sequence). The CDR3 is 13 amino acids. CDR3 amino acids: CASSPRGTGELFF. The CDR3 DNA reads TGTGCCAGCAGTCCCAGGGGAACCGGGGAGCTGTTTTTT.

The CDR3 spells CASSPSRDGLKLFF. The CDR3 DNA is TGTGCCAGCTCACCGAGTCGGGACGGACTTAAACTGTTTTTT. The V gene is TRBV18, the J gene TRBJ1-4, with D possibly matching TRBD1 (5 bases). The CDR3 covers 14 residues. Germline CDR1 and CDR2: KGHSH and LQKENI. The V end was cut by 3 bases, the J end by 11 bases, with 16 bases between.

The chain couples TRBV6-1 to TRBJ1-1; a weak D match, TRBD1 (5 bases). CDR1 and CDR2 (germline): MNHNS, SASEGT. The CDR3 runs to 16 residues. V was cut by 4 bases and J by 0 bases, with 15 bases left in between. The CDR3 is CASSGLMTVLNTEAFF. The CDR3 DNA sequence: TGTGCCAGCAGTGGCCTCATGACAGTCTTGAACACTGAAGCTTTCTTT.

The V gene is TRBV28, the J gene TRBJ2-7; 9 bases are a match to TRBD1. This CDR3 is 14 amino acids long. Germline CDR1 reads MDHEN; CDR2 reads SYDVKM. V shed 5 bases, J shed 4 bases, and the junction held 6 bases outside the gene matches. Written as DNA, the CDR3 is TGTGCCAGCAGTGGGTACAGGGGGCTGTACGAGCAGTACTTC. Translation gives CASSGYRGLYEQYF.

The chain combines TRBV9 with TRBJ2-6, with 7 bases aligning to TRBD1. The CDR3 has 18 residues. Per germline, CDR1 SGDLS and CDR2 YYNGEE. V dropped 0 bases and J dropped 1; count of bases not matched to a gene: 7. CDR3 residues: CASSVDRTGHSGANVLTF. The DNA of the CDR3 is TGTGCCAGCAGCGTAGATCGGACAGGCCATTCTGGGGCCAACGTCCTGACTTTC.

This sequence joins TRBV7-9 and TRBJ1-1; D may be TRBD1 (6 bases). The CDR3 has 14 residues. V was clipped by 4 bases and J by 0 bases, with 9 bases between them. The V gene's germline CDR1 is SEHNR and CDR2 FQNEAQ (reference sequence). This CDR3 is CASSWTDLNTEAFF. The CDR3 region has the DNA TGTGCCAGCAGCTGGACAGACCTGAACACTGAAGCTTTCTTT.

The V and J genes are TRBV6-6 and TRBJ2-5, with 7 bases aligning to TRBD2. Germline lookup yields CDR1 MNHNY and CDR2 SVGAGI (reference sequence). Trimming cost V 10 bases and J 6 bases; bases outside gene matches: 5. This CDR3 spans 11 amino acids. In DNA, the CDR3 is TGTGCCACCCAGGGAGGGAAGACCCAGTACTTC. Protein sequence: CATQGGKTQYF.

The rearrangement uses TRBV28 and TRBJ1-2; unclear D gene. CDR1 MDHEN and CDR2 SYDVKM come from the germline V gene. V was shortened by 8 bases and J by 4 bases, with 14 bases between the two germline ends. The CDR3 is 13 amino acids. The CDR3, as DNA: TGTGCCAGCGGACGGACCACCACCTATGGCTACACCTTC. Residues: CASGRTTTYGYTF.

As concerns this clone: The sample holds other DNA sequences that translate to the same CDR3. The V call is TRBV19, the J call TRBJ2-1; TRBD2 matches at 8 bases. Germline CDR1 LNHDA, CDR2 SQIVND (reference sequence). This CDR3 is built from 14 residues. With 2 bases clipped from V and 7 bases from J, the junction kept 4 bases outside the gene matches. The CDR3 DNA is TGTGCCAGTAGTATAATCCTAGCGGGTAATGAGCAGTTCTTC. As protein: CASSIILAGNEQFF. Looking up the rest from reference TRBV19 and TRBJ2-1 gives the full variable domain: DGGITQSPKYLFRKEGQNVTLSCEQNLNHDAMYWYRQDPGQGLRLIYYSQIVNDFQKGDIAEGYSVSREKKESFPLTVTSAQKNPTAFYLCASSIILAGNEQFFGPGTRLTVL.

About this clone itself: Different DNA sequences within this sample yield the same CDR3. The chain carries TRBV5-1 and TRBJ1-5, with D unclear. Per the germline V gene, CDR1 is SGHRS and CDR2 is YFSETQ. Trimming removed 0 bases at V and 2 bases at J, with 9 bases between. The CDR3 runs 15 residues. CDR3 coding DNA: TGCGCCAGCAGCTTGGGGGGTTTAGGCAATCAGCCCCAGCATTTT. Translation: CASSLGGLGNQPQHF.

This rearrangement joins TRBV5-6 to TRBJ2-1; 12 nucleotides match TRBD2. This CDR3 is built from 18 residues. Looked up from germline, CDR1 is SGHDT and CDR2 is YYEEEE. Trimming cost V 5 bases and J 0 bases; bases outside gene matches: 9. The CDR3 sequence: CASRSGLAGSSSYNEQFF. As DNA, the CDR3 is TGTGCCAGCAGATCGGGACTAGCGGGCTCAAGCTCCTACAATGAGCAGTTCTTC.

The CDR3 sequence: CATRLGSYEQYF. In DNA, the CDR3 is TGTGCCACCCGACTGGGATCCTACGAGCAGTACTTC. The chain uses TRBV28 and TRBJ2-5; unclear D gene. The J call may be in error: the DNA end matches TRBJ2-7 better. CDR1 is MDHEN and CDR2 is SYDVKM in the germline V gene. This CDR3 is built from 12 residues.

The chain couples TRBV6-1 to TRBJ2-5, with a weak D call TRBD1 (7 bases). Trimming pared 3 bases from V and 5 bases from J, leaving 28 bases between. This CDR3 has 19 residues. Per germline, CDR1 MNHNS and CDR2 SASEGT. The chain's CDR3 is CASSDSEEEGALNEETQYF. Written as DNA, the CDR3 is TGTGCCAGCAGTGATAGCGAAGAGGAGGGGGCGTTAAATGAGGAGACCCAGTACTTC.

The CDR3 protein is CASSLRSRSAEKLFF. The CDR3 DNA reads as TGTGCCAGCAGCCTCCGTTCCCGGTCGGCGGAAAAACTGTTTTTT. J is TRBJ1-4 and V is TRBV14, with D unclear. Per the germline V gene, CDR1 is SGHDN and CDR2 is FVKESK. CDR3 size: 15 residues. The V gene lost 4 bases and the J gene lost 8 bases, with 17 bases spanning the gap. The entire variable domain, with the rest obtained from reference TRBV14 and TRBJ1-4, is as follows: EAGVTQFPSHSVIEKGQTVTLRCDPISGHDNLYWYRRVMGKEIKFLLHFVKESKQDESGMPNNRFLAERTGGTYSTLKVQPAELEDSGVYFCASSLRSRSAEKLFFGSGTQLSVL.

The CDR3 sequence: CSVALDGNQPQHF. The CDR3 DNA sequence: TGCAGCGTCGCCCTCGACGGGAATCAGCCCCAGCATTTT. V and J are TRBV29-1 and TRBJ1-5; D is unresolved. CDR3 length: 13 residues. CDR1 is SQVTM and CDR2 is ANQGSEA in the germline V gene. Trimming removed 6 bases from V and 4 bases from J, with 13 bases in between.

The J gene is TRBJ2-5, the V gene TRBV28; tentatively, D is TRBD1 (5 bases). The germline gives CDR1 MDHEN, CDR2 SYDVKM. Trimming took 2 bases from V and 2 from J, leaving 6 bases between them. The CDR3 has 13 amino acids. The CDR3 spells CASSLQGQETQYF. CDR3 DNA sequence: TGTGCCAGCAGTTTACAGGGACAAGAGACCCAGTACTTC. The whole variable domain, remainder taken from reference TRBV28 and TRBJ2-5, is DVKVTQSSRYLVKRTGEKVFLECVQDMDHENMFWYRQDPGLGLRLIYFSYDVKMKEKGDIPEGYSVSREKKERFSLILESASTNQTSMYLCASSLQGQETQYFGPGTRLLVL.

This chain uses TRBV27 with TRBJ1-4; 7 bases match TRBD1. Germline-derived CDR1 and CDR2 are MNHEY and SMNVEV (reference sequence). V shed 5 bases, J shed 12 bases, and the junction held 12 bases outside the gene matches. The CDR3 is 14 residues long. The CDR3 sequence is CASSLIRSGTELFF. For the CDR3, the DNA is TGTGCCAGCAGTCTGATCCGATCCGGGACAGAACTGTTTTTT.

This chain uses TRBV13 with TRBJ2-5; weak D call: TRBD2 (6 bases). The germline CDR1 and CDR2 sequences are PRHDT and FYEKMQ (reference sequence). The CDR3 has 15 residues. Trimming removed 5 bases from V and 1 base from J, with 14 bases in between. CDR3 in DNA: TGTGCCAGCAGCCCTCGTGCGGGGCCCCAAGAGACCCAGTACTTC. Its protein product is CASSPRAGPQETQYF.

The chain has TRBV25-1 and TRBJ2-1; possibly TRBD1 for D (6 bases). CDR1 and CDR2 (germline): MGHDK, SYGVNS. The CDR3 runs to 13 residues. Trimming took off 10 bases at V and 5 bases at J, with 15 bases between the two ends. The CDR3, as DNA: TGTGCCACCACACAGGGTGGCCACAATGAGCAGTTCTTC. Its protein is CATTQGGHNEQFF.

The chain is built from TRBV7-9 and TRBJ2-7; D call uncertain. Germline V gives CDR1 SEHNR, CDR2 FQNEAQ (reference sequence). The V end lost 7 bases, the J end lost 4 bases, and 8 bases lay between the germline ends. The CDR3 is made up of 11 amino acids. The CDR3 spells CASTQLYEQYF. In nucleotides, the CDR3 is TGTGCCAGCACCCAGTTATACGAGCAGTACTTC.

The chain has TRBV19 and TRBJ1-5; D not certain. V was cut by 3 bases and J by 4 bases, with 10 bases left in between. The CDR3 loop spans 14 amino acids. Germline V gene sequence: CDR1 LNHDA, CDR2 SQIVND (reference sequence). The CDR3 loop reads CASSMGSWNQPQHF. The CDR3 DNA reads as TGTGCCAGTAGTATGGGGAGTTGGAATCAGCCCCAGCATTTT.

V is TRBV4-2 and J is TRBJ2-2; D not certain. Deletions cut 1 base from V and 2 bases from J, with 11 bases between. This CDR3 has 16 amino acids. Germline CDR1 LGHNA, CDR2 YNFKEQ. The CDR3 DNA sequence: TGTGCCAGCAGCCAAGTTTGGCGGAGTAACACCGGGGAGCTGTTTTTT. It encodes CASSQVWRSNTGELFF.

The gene calls are TRBV9 and TRBJ2-2; weak D call: TRBD2 (6 bases). Germline V CDR1 and CDR2: SGDLS, YYNGEE. V dropped 4 bases and J dropped 0 bases, with 16 bases sitting between them. This CDR3 is built from 17 residues. CDR3 nucleotides: TGTGCCAGCAGCTTAGCGGCCAAGGATACGAACACCGGGGAGCTGTTTTTT. Protein product: CASSLAAKDTNTGELFF.

As for this clone: This sample includes further DNA sequences coding for the same CDR3. The chain carries TRBV27 and TRBJ2-7; D uncertain. CDR3 length equals 13 residues. V lost 0 bases to trimming and J lost 5 bases, with 8 bases between them. Germline lookup yields CDR1 MNHEY and CDR2 SMNVEV (reference sequence). CDR3 amino acids: CASSLSSRHEQYF. The DNA for the CDR3 is TGTGCCAGCAGTTTATCAAGCCGCCACGAGCAGTACTTC.

As regards this clone: Additional DNA sequences in this sample encode the identical CDR3. The chain employs TRBV9 and TRBJ2-7; no clear D gene. The germline CDR1 and CDR2 sequences are SGDLS and YYNGEE. Trimming stripped 0 bases from V and 0 bases from J, with 7 bases between. The CDR3 has 14 residues. DNA of the CDR3: TGTGCCAGCAGCGTAGGAGGAAGCTCCTACGAGCAGTACTTC. Its translation is CASSVGGSSYEQYF.

The CDR3 DNA reads as TGTGCCAGTAGTAGCAGGGTGAGGGCACCCGAGCAGTACTTC. Amino acids: CASSSRVRAPEQYF. This chain links TRBV19 with TRBJ2-7; either TRBD1 or TRBD2 may supply D (5 bases each). In germline, CDR1 is LNHDA, CDR2 SQIVND (reference sequence). Deletions cut 4 bases from V and 6 bases from J, with 16 bases between. The CDR3 is made up of 14 amino acids.

This chain connects TRBV28 to TRBJ2-7; 12 bases align to TRBD2. J was trimmed by 3 bases and V by 7 bases; bases with no gene match: 7. The germline gives CDR1 MDHEN, CDR2 SYDVKM. This CDR3 comprises 15 residues. CDR3 loop: CASTKGLAGLYEQYF. CDR3 nucleotides: TGTGCCAGCACCAAAGGACTAGCGGGACTCTACGAGCAGTACTTC. Variable domain in full (rest from reference TRBV28 and TRBJ2-7): DVKVTQSSRYLVKRTGEKVFLECVQDMDHENMFWYRQDPGLGLRLIYFSYDVKMKEKGDIPEGYSVSREKKERFSLILESASTNQTSMYLCASTKGLAGLYEQYFGPGTRLTVT.

This chain uses TRBV28 with TRBJ2-5; maybe TRBD1 (5 bases). From germline, CDR1 is MDHEN and CDR2 SYDVKM. CDR3 size: 15 residues. Trimming removed 3 bases at V and 1 base at J, with 12 bases between. The CDR3 DNA follows: TGTGCCAGCAGTTTCTCAGGGCTAATCCAAGAGACCCAGTACTTC. This encodes CASSFSGLIQETQYF.

The rearrangement links TRBV11-3 to TRBJ2-1, with TRBD1 matching over 7 bases. The CDR3 contains 15 residues. Germline CDR1 is SGHNT and CDR2 is YENEEA. The J segment lost 0 bases and the V segment lost 5 bases, leaving 4 bases of the junction unmatched. CDR3 DNA sequence: TGTGCCAGCAGCCCACAGGGGAGCTCCTACAATGAGCAGTTCTTC. This sequence encodes CASSPQGSSYNEQFF.